This T cell receptor (beta chain) comes out of a study of T-cell memory formation after mild COVID-19. Germline V gene lookup returns CDR1 ENHRY and CDR2 SYGVKD. V shed 5 bases, J shed 9 bases, and the junction held 7 bases outside the gene matches. The CDR3 covers 14 residues. TCR alpha and TCR beta cDNA libraries carrying sample barcodes and UMIs came from 5'RACE with constant-segment primers. Using its own MiXCR run on the 5' RACE reads, TCRdb lists one record per CDR3 protein. Of about 560,000 distinct CDR3 sequences in the sample, about a sixth were seen once. Sequences were obtained from PBMCs or a T cell subset sorted from them (not recorded which). V gene TRBV10-3 combines with J gene TRBJ2-1; 10 nucleotides match TRBD1. This clonotype originated in an adult woman who had mild COVID-19 (a few samples of this study predate the infection). Cell type and time point are not known. Here the CDR3 reads CAISPTTGGLEQFF. CDR3 bases: TGTGCCATCAGTCCTACGACAGGGGGCCTTGAGCAGTTCTTC.